Below, one T cell receptor (beta chain) is given with its context. These data are taken from a study of blood T cell repertoires in COVID-19. On the study more broadly: Material from acute and convalescent COVID-19 was sourced from the United States, Italy and Spain. T cells, B-cell-depleted T cells, or PBMCs supplied cDNA or gDNA.

V was pared by 0 bases and J by 7 bases, with 19 bases between. This CDR3 has 15 amino acids. Per germline, CDR1 GTSNPN and CDR2 SVGIG (reference sequence). Method: immunoSEQ multiplex PCR; TCRdb's copy keeps in-frame clones and lacks some. Of a few hundred thousand clones detected, more than 70% appear once; the ten largest clones hold approximately 1.2%. Material: peripheral blood. This receptor was taken from a woman in her fifties or sixties with acute or convalescent COVID-19. The V call is TRBV30, the J call TRBJ2-7; D is perhaps TRBD2 (5 bases). CDR3 DNA sequence: TGTGCCTGGAGTGTACGGCGGGCGGTTGAAGGGGAGCAGTACTTC. Translated, it gives CAWSVRRAVEGEQYF.